The rows below give T cell receptor beta chains drawn from one sample of a study of blood T cell repertoires in COVID-19. The assay was immunoSEQ multiplex PCR, and TCRdb's table has in-frame clones only and misses some. In the table there are around 300,000 clones, about 89% of which are singletons. The sequencing sample was made of PBMCs or T cells enriched from blood (not recorded which). The source is a woman in her 30s who had recovered from COVID-19. Each CDR3 is given with its conserved first and last residue. A D gene is named only where the DNA matches it firmly. The listing skips clone size in some rows; elsewhere it reads once, few, many or a size class.

d_call	v_call	clone_size	j_call	cdr3_aa	cdr3_nt
TRBD1	TRBV3-1/TRBV3-2	.	TRBJ1-2	CASSRDRVGYTF	TGTGCCAGCAGCCGGGACAGGGTTGGCTACACCTTC
TRBD1	TRBV5-1	.	TRBJ2-4	CASSLTPGQLANIQYF	TGCGCCAGCAGCTTAACCCCGGGACAGCTAGCTAACATTCAGTACTTC
TRBD1	TRBV19	.	TRBJ2-2	CASIPDRGDTGELFF	TGTGCCAGTATTCCTGACAGGGGAGACACCGGGGAGCTGTTTTTT
TRBD2	TRBV5-1	once	TRBJ2-5	CASTPSGGHGETQYF	TGCGCCAGCACCCCAAGCGGGGGACACGGAGAGACCCAGTACTTC
TRBD1	TRBV5-1	.	TRBJ1-6	CASSAGQGWDSPLHF	TGCGCCAGCAGCGCCGGACAGGGCTGGGATTCACCCCTCCACTTT
.	TRBV7-9	.	TRBJ1-2	CASSHWEGPYGYTF	TGTGCCAGCAGCCACTGGGAGGGACCCTATGGCTACACCTTC
TRBD2	TRBV4-1	.	TRBJ2-7	CASSQGTSGGYEQYF	TGCGCCAGCAGCCAAGGGACTAGCGGGGGGTACGAGCAGTACTTC
.	TRBV7-9	.	TRBJ1-3	CATGRALGNTIYF	TGTGCCACCGGGCGGGCGCTAGGAAACACCATATATTTT
TRBD1	TRBV30	.	TRBJ1-6	CAWSFLGQGNSPLHF	TGTGCCTGGAGTTTCCTCGGACAGGGAAATTCACCCCTCCACTTT
.	TRBV15	.	TRBJ2-1	CATSREAGNPYNEQFF	TGTGCCACCAGCAGAGAAGCAGGGAACCCCTACAATGAGCAGTTCTTC
TRBD1	TRBV7-9	.	TRBJ1-2	CASSSWTGEDYGYTF	TGTGCCAGCAGCTCCTGGACAGGGGAGGACTATGGCTACACCTTC
TRBD1	TRBV5-4	.	TRBJ2-3	CASTPNRGTDTQYF	TGTGCCAGCACCCCCAACAGGGGGACAGATACGCAGTATTTT
TRBD1	TRBV7-2	.	TRBJ2-7	CASSFDRVNEQYF	TGTGCCAGCAGCTTTGACAGGGTGAACGAGCAGTACTTC
.	TRBV19	.	TRBJ1-1	CASCPFGGRNTEAFF	TGTGCCAGTTGCCCTTTTGGGGGCAGGAACACTGAAGCTTTCTTT